This T cell receptor (beta chain) was sequenced in a study of identical twins. This clonotype was seen only a few times. Trimming left V 0 bases short and J 0 bases short, with 12 bases between. CDR1 and CDR2 (germline): ENHRY, SYGVKD. The CDR3 extends over 17 amino acids. TCRdb redid the calling of the 5' RACE reads with MiXCR, one entry per CDR3 protein. The repertoire holds 400,000 to 550,000 distinct CDR3 sequences, with around 20% as singletons. These data were also filed under a second study, of T cells expressing NK-cell markers.

The chain has TRBV10-3 and TRBJ2-1; D is uncertain. The sequencing input was CD4+ T cells sorted from blood. This receptor was obtained from a woman under 30 in good health. The CDR3 sequence: CAISESASPSSYNEQFF. CDR3 nucleotides: TGTGCCATCAGTGAGTCGGCCTCACCAAGCTCCTACAATGAGCAGTTCTTC.